This T cell receptor (beta chain) was observed in a study of siplizumab effects on memory and regulatory T cells. Study information: Mixed lymphocyte reactions were performed as paired cultures containing siplizumab at 1 ug/mL or no drug. Findings of the study overall: Among alloreactive clones, only a minor fraction mapped to unstimulated subsets. Suppression by proliferating Tregs derived from siplizumab cultures was not verified.

The CDR3 totals 15 residues. V dropped 6 bases and J dropped 3; count of bases not matched to a gene: 7. Germline assignment: CDR1 MDHEN and CDR2 SYDVKM. Cells from the mixed lymphocyte reaction underwent coculture for 6 to 7 days at 37 degrees C. In regard to this clone: Antigen: not known.

The method was immunoSEQ multiplex PCR; TCRdb's version includes in-frame clones alone and lacks a portion of them. The table lists about 790 clones, approximately 70% of them singletons. The chain employs TRBV28 and TRBJ1-2, with 10 nucleotides matching TRBD1. The specimen sequenced was CFSE-low (dividing) CD4+ T cells sorted from an allogeneic mixed lymphocyte reaction. The sequence derives from a human donor in good health; the cells came from an allogeneic mixed lymphocyte reaction. Some clones in this sample may be carry-over from other donors' samples. The CDR3 DNA sequence: TGTGCCAGCAGACCACTCGGGACAGGGGACTATGGCTACACCTTC. Protein: CASRPLGTGDYGYTF.